This passage covers 30 T cell receptor beta chains from one sample sequenced in a study of molecular identifiers for immune sequencing clone quantification. TCRdb ran MiXCR on the PCR reads and lists one entry per CDR3 protein. There are around 470,000 distinct CDR3 sequences in the sample; 20% to 25% occur only once, and 0.84% lies in the top ten. Sequencing was carried out using naive CD8+ T cells from blood, with Jurkat cell RNA spiked in. Described subset: FACS-sorted CD8+CD4-CCR7+CD45RA+ naive T cells. The source is a human donor in good health. Some libraries in this study had Jurkat cell RNA spiked in.

This clonotype was detected ten times or more. Sequence at one end of the junction differs from germline and may be a read error. V usage is TRBV28 and J usage is TRBJ1-5; 8 bases agree with TRBD1. CDR3 size: 15 residues. CDR1 is MDHEN and CDR2 is SYDVKM in the germline V gene. The CDR3 is CASSPGTGGNQPQHF. The CDR3 bases are TGCGCCAGCAGCCCCGGGACAGGCGGAAATCAGCCCCAGCATTTT. Supplemented by reference TRBV28 and TRBJ1-5, the full variable domain reads DVKVTQSSRYLVKRTGEKVFLECVQDMDHENMFWYRQDPGLGLRLIYFSYDVKMKEKGDIPEGYSVSREKKERFSLILESASTNQTSMYLCASSPGTGGNQPQHFGDGTRLSIL.

In its sample, this clonotype was seen a few times. The V gene is TRBV27, the J gene TRBJ2-3, with D maybe TRBD1 (5 bases). Trimming pared 5 bases from V and 0 bases from J, leaving 15 bases between. The CDR3 length is 16 residues. The germline V gene has CDR1 MNHEY and CDR2 SMNVEV (reference sequence). The CDR3 loop reads CASSPQGLTSTDTQYF. The CDR3 DNA reads as TGTGCCAGCAGTCCGCAGGGTCTAACTAGCACAGATACGCAGTATTTT.

This clonotype has at least ten counts. The chain recombines TRBV7-9 with TRBJ1-2; D call uncertain. The CDR3 contains 16 residues. Germline V gene lookup returns CDR1 SEHNR and CDR2 FQNEAQ (reference sequence). The V and J ends lost 7 bases and 2 bases respectively, with 20 bases between them. CDR3 in DNA: TGTGCCAGCACTGATGTAAGGGCTACAGAGAACTATGGCTACACCTTC. It specifies CASTDVRATENYGYTF.

The rearrangement joins TRBV28 to TRBJ2-7; 12 bases fit TRBD2. Germline V gene data show CDR1 as MDHEN and CDR2 as SYDVKM. The CDR3 has 16 residues. Trimming took 6 bases from V and 3 from J; bases not matched to a gene: 9. The CDR3 region is CASRDPGLAGGYEQYF. For the CDR3, the DNA is TGTGCCAGCAGGGACCCGGGACTAGCGGGTGGCTACGAGCAGTACTTC.

Regarding this clonotype: An end of the junction differs from the germline gene, which may be a read error. The CDR3 DNA sequence: TGTGCCAGCAGTTACGCGGACCCTCTCTCTGGAAACACCATGTATTTT. Protein product: CASSYADPLSGNTMYF. The rearrangement links TRBV6-5 to TRBJ1-3; D unclear. The germline CDR1 and CDR2 sequences are MNHEY and SVGAGI. There are 16 residues in the CDR3.

This clonotype has at least ten counts. The V call is TRBV14, the J call TRBJ1-1; D might be TRBD1 (6 bases). V gave up 2 bases and J gave up 11 bases, with 15 bases separating them. The CDR3 runs 13 residues. CDR1 is SGHDN and CDR2 is FVKESK in the germline V gene. CDR3 in DNA: TGTGCCAGCAGCCAACTCAGGGGAAGTGGCGCTTTCTTT. Amino acid sequence: CASSQLRGSGAFF.

The chain links TRBV5-3 to TRBJ1-2; no clear D gene. TRBV5-3 is classed as an ORF, of uncertain function. This CDR3 comprises 15 residues. The CDR3 is CASSFSETENYGYTF. CDR3 in DNA: TGTGCTAGCAGCTTCAGCGAAACGGAAAACTATGGCTACACCTTC.

This clonotype has a handful of counts. V gene TRBV27 combines with J gene TRBJ2-3, with 10 bases aligning to TRBD2. After removal of 6 bases from V and 4 bases from J, the junction contained 10 bases not matched to a gene. The germline V gene encodes CDR1 MNHEY and CDR2 SMNVEV (reference sequence). CDR3 length: 16 amino acids. The CDR3: CASSKLLAGASDTQYF. DNA of the CDR3: TGTGCCAGCAGCAAACTCCTAGCGGGAGCTTCAGATACGCAGTATTTT.

This clonotype was counted between two and nine times. The rearrangement joins TRBV9 to TRBJ1-1, with D perhaps matching TRBD1 (6 bases). CDR3 size: 13 residues. V gave up 6 bases and J gave up 8 bases, with 17 bases separating them. The germline V gene has CDR1 SGDLS and CDR2 YYNGEE. The CDR3 region has the DNA TGTGCCAGCACCACCAATGGGCAGGGGGAAGCTTTCTTT. Amino acids: CASTTNGQGEAFF.

This clonotype was counted many times. This chain joins TRBV20-1 and TRBJ2-7; a possible D gene is TRBD1 (6 bases). Germline CDR1 is DFQATT and CDR2 is SNEGSKA (reference sequence). V was shortened by 4 bases and J by 7 bases, with 20 bases between the two germline ends. CDR3 size: 14 residues. This chain's CDR3 is CSATSRTVYEEQYF. The CDR3, as DNA: TGCAGTGCTACCAGCCGGACAGTATACGAGGAGCAGTACTTC.

This clonotype was recorded at least ten times. The chain employs TRBV13 and TRBJ1-5, with TRBD1 identical over 8 bases. The germline gives CDR1 PRHDT, CDR2 FYEKMQ (reference sequence). The CDR3 sequence is 15 residues long. V lost 3 bases and J lost 6; bases outside the gene matches: 7. CDR3 DNA sequence: TGTGCCAGCAGCTTCCGGACAGGGCCACTTCAGCCCCAGCATTTT. Protein product: CASSFRTGPLQPQHF. Together with reference TRBV13 and TRBJ1-5, the CDR3 gives the full variable domain: AAGVIQSPRHLIKEKRETATLKCYPIPRHDTVYWYQQGPGQDPQFLISFYEKMQSDKGSIPDRFSAQQFSDYHSELNMSSLELGDSALYFCASSFRTGPLQPQHFGDGTRLSIL.

This clonotype came up a few times. CDR3 loop: CASRQQGMDTEAFF. Written as DNA, the CDR3 is TGTGCCAGCAGACAACAGGGGATGGACACTGAAGCTTTCTTT. V is TRBV12-3 or TRBV12-4 and J is TRBJ1-1; 7 bases are a match to TRBD1. The CDR3 is 14 amino acids. J gave up 3 bases and V 6 bases, and 7 bases lay outside the gene matches.

About this clonotype: This may be a read error: a much more frequent sequence differs by one nucleotide. J is TRBJ1-4 and V is TRBV4-1; D might be TRBD1 (6 bases). V was trimmed by 2 bases and J by 6 bases, leaving 10 bases between them. In germline, CDR1 is MGHRA, CDR2 YSYEKL. CDR3 length: 14 residues. The CDR3 region has the DNA TGCGCCAGCAGCCAACGGGCAGGGGATGAAAAACTGTTTTTT. It encodes CASSQRAGDEKLFF.

About this clonotype itself: Since a much larger clone is just one base distant, this may be a read error. The J gene is TRBJ2-7, the V gene TRBV15; 8 bases are a match to TRBD1. The CDR3 runs to 13 residues. The V gene's germline CDR1 is LNHNV and CDR2 YYDKDF (reference sequence). Written as DNA, the CDR3 is TGTGCCACCAGCAGCGGGACAGGCTACGAGCGGTACTTC. Translated, it gives CATSSGTGYERYF.

Only a few counts were recorded for this clonotype. This rearrangement joins TRBV27 to TRBJ1-3; 8 bases are a match to TRBD1. The J segment lost 1 base and the V segment lost 6 bases, leaving 8 bases of the junction unmatched. The CDR3 consists of 16 residues. CDR1 and CDR2 (germline): MNHEY, SMNVEV (reference sequence). DNA for the CDR3: TGTGCCAGCAGGCGGACAGGGATTGATTCTGGAAACACCATATATTTT. This gives the protein CASRRTGIDSGNTIYF.

This clonotype was counted only a few times. CDR3 amino acids: CASSLGRVPGYGYTF. The DNA for the CDR3 is TGTGCCAGCAGTTTAGGCAGGGTTCCAGGCTATGGCTACACCTTC. This chain joins TRBV27 and TRBJ1-2; D possibly corresponds to TRBD1 (5 bases). The CDR3 is 15 residues long. The germline CDR1 and CDR2 sequences are MNHEY and SMNVEV (reference sequence). Trimming cost V 2 bases and J 4 bases, with 14 bases left between them.

This clonotype showed up many times. J is TRBJ2-5 and V is TRBV5-1; D tentatively fits TRBD1 or TRBD2 (5 bases each). The CDR3 runs 15 residues. Per germline, CDR1 SGHRS and CDR2 YFSETQ. V lost 1 base and J 2 bases, leaving 12 bases between the germline ends. The DNA of the CDR3 is TGCGCCAGCAGCTTGAGGGGCGGGCAGCAAGAGACCCAGTACTTC. Its protein product is CASSLRGGQQETQYF.

This clonotype was counted ten times or more. The chain uses TRBV3-1 and TRBJ1-1, with a possible D match to TRBD1 (5 bases). V lost 2 bases to trimming and J lost 4 bases, with 14 bases between them. The CDR3 sequence is 15 residues long. The germline V gene has CDR1 LGHDT and CDR2 YNNKEL (reference sequence). The CDR3 DNA sequence: TGTGCCAGCAGCCAACACCGCGCTGGGGGCACTGAAGCTTTCTTT. Residues: CASSQHRAGGTEAFF. The entire variable domain, with the rest obtained from reference TRBV3-1 and TRBJ1-1, is as follows: DTAVSQTPKYLVTQMGNDKSIKCEQNLGHDTMYWYKQDSKKFLKIMFSYNNKELIINETVPNRFSPKSPDKAHLNLHINSLELGDSAVYFCASSQHRAGGTEAFFGQGTRLTVV.

The chain carries TRBV28 and TRBJ2-3; 13 bases match TRBD2. The CDR3 extends over 18 amino acids. Germline V gene data show CDR1 as MDHEN and CDR2 as SYDVKM. V lost 7 bases and J lost 1; bases outside the gene matches: 11. The CDR3 loop reads CASTGTSGTMSGTDTQYF. CDR3 DNA: TGTGCCAGCACCGGGACTAGCGGGACTATGTCTGGCACAGATACGCAGTATTTT.

The chain carries TRBV7-3 and TRBJ2-3; maybe TRBD2 (6 bases). V was cut by 5 bases and J by 6 bases, with 21 bases left in between. Germline V gene lookup returns CDR1 SGHTA and CDR2 FQGTGA. The CDR3 consists of 16 residues. The CDR3 DNA reads TGTGCCAGCAGCCCGGGACCAGCGGGTCTCGGGGATACGCAGTATTTT. This gives the protein CASSPGPAGLGDTQYF.

This clonotype was seen repeatedly, ten times or more. The chain carries TRBV24-1 and TRBJ2-3; TRBD1 matches at 7 bases. After removal of 6 bases from V and 6 bases from J, the junction contained 14 bases not matched to a gene. From germline, CDR1 is KGHDR and CDR2 SFDVKD. CDR3 size: 16 residues. CDR3 DNA sequence: TGTGCCACCAGTCACCCGGACCACAGGGGTCTGGATACGCAGTATTTT. This translates into CATSHPDHRGLDTQYF.

A note on this clonotype: A read error may explain this, as a much larger clone is one base away. The V call is TRBV6-2 or TRBV6-3, the J call TRBJ2-2, with 7 bases matching TRBD1. The CDR3 sequence is 16 residues long. Germline CDR1 reads MNHEY; CDR2 reads SVGEGT. The CDR3 protein is CASSLPDRLNTEELFF. The CDR3 DNA reads as TGTGCCAGCAGTTTGCCGGACAGGCTAAACACCGAGGAGCTGTTTTTT.

This clonotype was recorded a few times. CDR3 in amino acids: CASSLAPLFGLARETQYF. The CDR3 DNA sequence: TGTGCCAGCAGCTTAGCCCCCCTATTTGGACTAGCGAGAGAGACCCAGTACTTC. The chain combines TRBV7-9 with TRBJ2-5; the match to TRBD2 covers 9 bases. After removal of 0 bases from V and 4 bases from J, the junction contained 12 bases not matched to a gene. From germline, CDR1 is SEHNR and CDR2 FQNEAQ (reference sequence). The CDR3 totals 18 residues.

The V and J genes are TRBV9 and TRBJ2-3; perhaps TRBD1 as D (6 bases). There are 17 residues in the CDR3. The V end lost 1 base, the J end lost 1 base, and 16 bases lay between the germline ends. Germline V CDR1 and CDR2: SGDLS, YYNGEE. For the CDR3, the DNA is TGTGCCAGCAGCGTAAAGGGCCTGGGGGCCGGCACAGATACGCAGTATTTT. This gives the protein CASSVKGLGAGTDTQYF.

This clonotype has just a few counts. The chain has TRBV14 and TRBJ2-7, with no clear D. Trimming stripped 4 bases from V and 9 bases from J, with 16 bases between. Germline V gene data show CDR1 as SGHDN and CDR2 as FVKESK. The CDR3 sequence is 13 residues long. CDR3 amino acids: CASSLPSEDRQYF. The CDR3, as DNA: TGTGCCAGCAGCCTCCCCTCAGAGGACCGGCAGTACTTC. Full variable domain (remainder filled in from reference TRBV14 and TRBJ2-7): EAGVTQFPSHSVIEKGQTVTLRCDPISGHDNLYWYRRVMGKEIKFLLHFVKESKQDESGMPNNRFLAERTGGTYSTLKVQPAELEDSGVYFCASSLPSEDRQYFGPGTRLTVT.

This clonotype was recorded at least ten times. V gene TRBV7-9 combines with J gene TRBJ2-7, with a weak D call TRBD2 (6 bases). CDR1 SEHNR and CDR2 FQNEAQ come from the germline V gene (reference sequence). CDR3 length: 15 amino acids. Trimming shortened V by 5 bases and J by 0 bases, and 14 bases separated the two germline ends. CDR3 residues: CASSPGVISSYEQYF. Written as DNA, the CDR3 is TGTGCCAGCAGCCCGGGGGTCATAAGCTCCTACGAGCAGTACTTC.

This clonotype was detected many times. J is TRBJ2-5 and V is TRBV7-9, with unresolved D. Trimming pared 5 bases from V and 5 bases from J, leaving 6 bases between. Germline loops: CDR1 SEHNR, CDR2 FQNEAQ (reference sequence). CDR3 length equals 11 residues. In DNA form, the CDR3 reads TGTGCCAGCAGCCCATACGAGACCCAGTACTTC. Translated: CASSPYETQYF.

The V and J genes are TRBV5-4 and TRBJ2-1, with TRBD2 as a possible D gene (5 bases). The germline V and J ends were trimmed by 4 bases and 6 bases, with 14 bases remaining between them. There are 14 residues in the CDR3. In germline, CDR1 is SGHNT, CDR2 YYREEE (reference sequence). The DNA for the CDR3 is TGTGCCAGCAGCCTTCCTACTAGTCCCAATGAGCAGTTCTTC. It yields the protein CASSLPTSPNEQFF.

Points on this clonotype: Just one base apart from a much larger clone, this may be a read error. The chain recombines TRBV12-3 or TRBV12-4 with TRBJ2-1; D is unclear. There are 12 residues in the CDR3. Written as DNA, the CDR3 is TGTGCCAGCACCGAACGGAGCAATGAGCGGTTCTTC. It translates to CASTERSNERFF.

In regard to this clonotype: A read error may be the cause here, since a much bigger clone is one base away. Lacking the conserved final phenylalanine or tryptophan, this CDR3 likely reflects a read error. This chain connects TRBV5-3 to TRBJ1-2; perhaps TRBD1 as D (5 bases). TRBV5-3 is given ORF status, its function remaining uncertain. The length of the CDR3 is 16 residues. CDR3 DNA sequence: TGTGCCAGCAGCTTGGACCTCTACAGGACTAACTATGGCTACACCCTC. This translates into CASSLDLYRTNYGYTL.